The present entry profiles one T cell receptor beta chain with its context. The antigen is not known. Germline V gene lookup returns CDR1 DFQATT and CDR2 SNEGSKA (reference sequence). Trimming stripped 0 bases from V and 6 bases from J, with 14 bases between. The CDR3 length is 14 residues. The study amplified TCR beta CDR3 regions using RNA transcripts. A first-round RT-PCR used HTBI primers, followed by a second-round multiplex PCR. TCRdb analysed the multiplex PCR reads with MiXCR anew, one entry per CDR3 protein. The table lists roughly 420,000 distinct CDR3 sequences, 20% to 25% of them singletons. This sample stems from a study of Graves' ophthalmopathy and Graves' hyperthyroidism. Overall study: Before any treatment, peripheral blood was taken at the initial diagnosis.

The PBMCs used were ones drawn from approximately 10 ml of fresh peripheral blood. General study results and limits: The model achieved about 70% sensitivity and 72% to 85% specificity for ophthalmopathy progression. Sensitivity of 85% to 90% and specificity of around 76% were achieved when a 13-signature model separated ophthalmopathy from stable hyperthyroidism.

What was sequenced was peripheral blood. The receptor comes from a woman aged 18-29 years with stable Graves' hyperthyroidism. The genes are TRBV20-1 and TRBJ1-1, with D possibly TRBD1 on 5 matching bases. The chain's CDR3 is CSARETDPNPEAFF. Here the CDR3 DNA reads TGCAGTGCTAGAGAGACAGACCCCAACCCTGAAGCTTTCTTT.